This T cell receptor beta chain emerged from a study of T-cell reconstitution after alpha-beta-depleted transplantation in children. This clonotype was seen a few times. Construction of the TCRbeta library involved unique molecular identifiers. MiXCR, run by TCRdb on the PCR reads, gives a single entry per CDR3 protein. The sample records around 960,000 distinct CDR3 sequences, roughly 31% being singletons. The CDR3 length is 12 residues. Trimming stripped 4 bases from V and 4 bases from J, with 8 bases between. This sample comprised PBMCs, mostly from graft donor cells, obtained 360 days after TCRalphabeta/CD19-depleted stem cell transplant. This receptor was identified in a boy in the first two years of life who had a stem cell transplant for SCID, so the T cells may come from the graft donor. This sequence joins TRBV12-3 or TRBV12-4 and TRBJ2-7; D is possibly TRBD2 (5 bases). CDR3 region: CASSYRRYEQYF. The CDR3 region has the DNA TGTGCCAGCAGTTATCGGAGGTACGAGCAGTACTTC.